This T cell receptor beta chain comes out of a study of T cell changes during pregnancy in multiple sclerosis. Repertoires were generated with immunoSEQ multiplex PCR, while TCRdb's copy carries only in-frame clones and drops some. The sample carries 40,000 to 60,000 clones, roughly nine tenths recorded once. With 5 bases removed from V and 5 bases from J, the gap between germline ends came to 13 bases. The CDR3 length is 13 residues. Germline values: CDR1 MGHDK, CDR2 SYGVNS. This chain uses TRBV25-1 with TRBJ2-7, with unresolved D. The receptor was isolated from a female donor with multiple sclerosis, enrolled in a pregnancy study. The source material was CD4+ T cells from peripheral blood mononuclear cells, sampled before pregnancy. The CDR3 region is CASSLTVSDEQYF. CDR3 nucleotides: TGTGCCAGCAGTTTAACAGTAAGTGACGAGCAGTACTTC.